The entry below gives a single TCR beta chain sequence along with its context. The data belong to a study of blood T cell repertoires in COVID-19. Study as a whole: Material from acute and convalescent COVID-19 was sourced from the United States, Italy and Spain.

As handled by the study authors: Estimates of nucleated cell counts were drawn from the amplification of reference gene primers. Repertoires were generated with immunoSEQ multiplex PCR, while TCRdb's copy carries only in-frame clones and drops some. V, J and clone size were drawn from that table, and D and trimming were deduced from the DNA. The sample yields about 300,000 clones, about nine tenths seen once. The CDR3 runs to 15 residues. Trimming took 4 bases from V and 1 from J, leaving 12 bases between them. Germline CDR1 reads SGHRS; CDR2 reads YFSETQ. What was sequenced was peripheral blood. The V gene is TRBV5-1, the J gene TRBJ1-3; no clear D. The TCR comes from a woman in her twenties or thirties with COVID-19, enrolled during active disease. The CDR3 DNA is TGCGCCAGCAGCCCTGGAAGCGGTTCTGGAAACACCATATATTTT. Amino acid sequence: CASSPGSGSGNTIYF.